This TCR beta chain was captured in a study of PD-L1 blockade in urothelial cancer. Produced via immunoSEQ multiplex PCR; TCRdb's table is partial and in-frame only. The sample carries 130,000 or so clones, about 88% recorded once. Noted time point: pretreatment peripheral blood. Patients in the study were battling locally advanced or metastatic urothelial carcinoma. V gave up 0 bases and J gave up 2 bases, with 17 bases separating them. The CDR3 has 17 residues. Germline-derived CDR1 and CDR2 are LGHNA and YNFKEQ. The sample here was PBMCs, taken around atezolizumab (anti-PD-L1) treatment. The chain combines TRBV4-2 with TRBJ2-7, with a weak D call TRBD1 (6 bases). This sequence was found in a man aged 50-60 years with urothelial cancer. The CDR3 spells CASSQDFVTGSTYEQYF. CDR3 bases: TGTGCCAGCAGCCAAGATTTTGTAACAGGGAGTACCTACGAGCAGTACTTC.